The clone carrying this T cell receptor (beta chain) was counted between two and nine times. The antigen is undetermined. These data originate in a study of T-cell memory formation after mild COVID-19. Study background: The study found TCR clusters largely donor specific. General study findings and limits: Second-wave clones peaking on day 37 lacked confirmed SARS-CoV-2 specificity.

TCRdb reprocessed the 5' RACE reads via MiXCR and lists one record per CDR3 protein. The data show about half a million distinct CDR3 sequences, roughly 18% seen once. J lost 6 bases, V lost 5 bases, and 11 bases had no gene match. This CDR3 is 16 amino acids long. The chain recombines TRBV12-3 or TRBV12-4 with TRBJ2-1, with 9 bases that match TRBD2. Sequences were obtained from PBMCs or a T cell subset sorted from them (not recorded which). The source is an adult woman who had mild COVID-19 (a few samples of this study predate the infection). Cell type and time point are not known. CDR3 DNA: TGTGCCAGCAGTAAGCCTTTTAGCGGGAGTATCAATGAGCAGTTCTTC. Translation gives CASSKPFSGSINEQFF.